One sample yielded the 6 T cell receptor beta chains listed below, sequenced in a study of OX40 agonist ivuxolimab in advanced cancers. Preparation of the library involved the immunoSEQ multiplex PCR assay. Held by TCRdb, this immuneACCESS table contains in-frame sequences only and omits some clones. Under half of the omission traces to an unresolved V gene where checked; the cause of the rest is unknown. This sample has about 63,000 clones in its table, and roughly 91% of those were observed once. The ten largest clones represent 0.75% to 0.9% of the sample. The material sequenced was CD4+ or CD8+ T cells sorted from blood, taken in a trial of the OX40 agonist ivuxolimab. The source of these receptors is an adult with an advanced solid tumor such as melanoma, head and neck, liver or kidney cancer.

The chain combines TRBV10-2 with TRBJ1-2; 9 nucleotides agree with TRBD1. V was clipped by 6 bases and J by 5 bases; unmatched bases: 7. The length of the CDR3 is 14 residues. Germline values: CDR1 WSHSY, CDR2 SAAADI. The chain's CDR3 is CASRPGQGQYGYTF. The CDR3 nucleotides are TGCGCCAGCAGGCCGGGACAGGGACAGTATGGCTACACCTTC.

The chain uses TRBV18 and TRBJ2-3; maybe TRBD2 (6 bases). This CDR3 is built from 16 residues. V lost 6 bases, J lost 0 bases, and 16 bases lay in between. Germline CDR1 KGHSH, CDR2 LQKENI. CDR3 coding DNA: TGTGCCAGCTCCCCCCTGGAGCGGGCAAGCACAGATACGCAGTATTTT. Its protein product is CASSPLERASTDTQYF.

The V gene is TRBV28, the J gene TRBJ2-1; D is uncertain. The CDR3 contains 13 residues. Trimming shortened V by 3 bases and J by 4 bases, and 7 bases separated the two germline ends. Germline assignment: CDR1 MDHEN and CDR2 SYDVKM. The CDR3 bases are TGTGCCAGCAGTTTGGCAGCATACAATGAGCAGTTCTTC. It codes for CASSLAAYNEQFF.

The chain has TRBV6-1 and TRBJ2-1; tentative D call: TRBD2 (6 bases). V was trimmed by 2 bases and J by 2 bases, leaving 10 bases between them. Germline V gives CDR1 MNHNS, CDR2 SASEGT. This CDR3 region has 15 residues. This CDR3 reads CASSELRGTYNEQFF. The CDR3 DNA sequence: TGTGCCAGCAGTGAACTTCGCGGGACCTACAATGAGCAGTTCTTC.

V gene TRBV30 combines with J gene TRBJ2-3; 7 bases map to TRBD1. The CDR3 consists of 13 residues. The V and J ends lost 5 bases and 2 bases, in that order; junction bases with no gene match: 4. Germline V gene sequence: CDR1 GTSNPN, CDR2 SVGIG (reference sequence). As DNA, the CDR3 is TGTGCCTGGGAGACAGGGAACACAGATACGCAGTATTTT. This sequence encodes CAWETGNTDTQYF. The whole variable domain, remainder taken from reference TRBV30 and TRBJ2-3, is SQTIHQWPATLVQPVGSPLSLECTVEGTSNPNLYWYRQAAGRGLQLLFYSVGIGQISSEVPQNLSASRPQDRQFILSSKKLLLSDSGFYLCAWETGNTDTQYFGPGTRLTVL.

V and J are TRBV15 and TRBJ1-4; D unresolved. This CDR3 contains 14 residues. Germline V lookup: CDR1 LNHNV, CDR2 YYDKDF (reference sequence). V lost 1 base to trimming and J lost 4 bases, with 7 bases between them. CDR3: CATSRGLNNEKLFF. CDR3 bases: TGTGCCACCAGCAGAGGTCTGAATAATGAAAAACTGTTTTTT.